The clone carrying this T cell receptor beta chain was seen ten or more times. Its antigen is undetermined. This CDR3 has 13 residues. The trim removed 5 bases at V and 5 bases at J, leaving 2 bases unmatched. Germline assignment: CDR1 MRHNA and CDR2 SNTAGT. The sample originates from a study of blood T cells in healthy people across ages. Points from the study as a whole: Expanded clonotype changes were possibly confounded by unknown donor CMV status.

Combining a sample-barcoded 5' primer with a J-beta primer mix, a second PCR ran for roughly 7 to 12 cycles. TCRdb reanalysed the 5' RACE reads using MiXCR and keeps one entry per CDR3 protein. Of about 2 million distinct CDR3 sequences in the sample, less than 50% were seen once. In terms of origin and age, donors were healthy Caucasian individuals from Russia aged about 6 to 90. Isolation of PBMCs gave at least 6 million cells per sample. The receptor was derived from a woman between 40 and 55 years old in good health. The chain combines TRBV6-4 with TRBJ2-4; 8 bases map to TRBD1. The specimen sequenced was blood. The CDR3 coding sequence is TGTGCCAGCAGTCCGACAGGGGAAAACATTCAGTACTTC. Protein: CASSPTGENIQYF.